This entry lists 18 T cell receptor beta chains sequenced from one sample in a study of T cells after yellow fever vaccination. TCRdb ran MiXCR on the 5' RACE reads and lists one entry per CDR3 protein. The data contain about 320,000 distinct CDR3 sequences, roughly 6.8% of them singletons. The sequencing used PBMCs, collected roughly 45 days after the first yellow fever vaccination. Receptor source: a young man who received the YFV17D yellow fever vaccine.

This clonotype was counted only a few times. The chain uses TRBV5-4 and TRBJ1-2; D is uncertain. The CDR3 covers 14 residues. From germline, CDR1 is SGHNT and CDR2 YYREEE (reference sequence). V lost 2 bases and J 2 bases, leaving 10 bases between the germline ends. The chain's CDR3 is CASSFSRENYGYTF. CDR3 bases: TGTGCCAGCAGCTTTAGCCGGGAAAACTATGGCTACACCTTC.

The V and J genes are TRBV12-3 or TRBV12-4 and TRBJ1-1, with no clear D. CDR3 length equals 14 residues. The V end was cut by 5 bases, the J end by 5 bases, with 15 bases between. The CDR3 loop reads CASSPHLLGTEAFF. CDR3 DNA: TGTGCCAGCAGTCCCCATCTTTTAGGGACTGAAGCTTTCTTT.

At least ten counts were recorded for this clonotype. The chain is built from TRBV12-3 or TRBV12-4 and TRBJ1-1, with D perhaps TRBD1 (6 bases). V was cut by 3 bases and J by 3 bases, with 14 bases left in between. The CDR3 has 15 amino acids. The CDR3 sequence is CASSFHRASDTEAFF. CDR3 in DNA: TGTGCCAGCAGTTTCCACAGGGCTTCGGACACTGAAGCTTTCTTT.

The V and J genes are TRBV20-1 and TRBJ2-7; 9 bases align to TRBD1. The germline CDR1 and CDR2 sequences are DFQATT and SNEGSKA (reference sequence). V shed 3 bases, J shed 4 bases, and the junction held 7 bases outside the gene matches. CDR3 length: 14 residues. The CDR3 sequence: CSARSDRGNYEQYF. The CDR3 DNA follows: TGCAGTGCTAGGTCGGACAGGGGCAATTACGAGCAGTACTTC.

This clonotype was found many times. No DNA is shown, since the ends of the CDR3 on it are uncertain; the CDR3 is the one TCRdb lists. The CDR3 loop is CASSFLWGQTSTDTQYF. This sequence joins TRBV11-2 and TRBJ2-3; the table's D gene call, TRBD1, was not cross checked with the DNA. Germline CDR1 and CDR2: SGHAT and FQNNGV. The CDR3 is 17 residues long, ends included.

The chain carries TRBV14 and TRBJ2-7; D is possibly TRBD1 (6 bases). V was cut by 3 bases and J by 4 bases, with 16 bases left in between. CDR1 SGHDN and CDR2 FVKESK come from the germline V gene. The CDR3 is 15 amino acids. This CDR3 is CASSHGAGQRYEQYF. The DNA of the CDR3 is TGTGCCAGCAGCCATGGCGCTGGACAGCGATACGAGCAGTACTTC. The complete variable domain, with remaining parts taken from reference TRBV14 and TRBJ2-7, reads EAGVTQFPSHSVIEKGQTVTLRCDPISGHDNLYWYRRVMGKEIKFLLHFVKESKQDESGMPNNRFLAERTGGTYSTLKVQPAELEDSGVYFCASSHGAGQRYEQYFGPGTRLTVT.

This chain links TRBV27 with TRBJ2-1; TRBD2 matches at 11 bases. J lost 5 bases, V lost 5 bases, and 8 bases had no gene match. Germline V gives CDR1 MNHEY, CDR2 SMNVEV (reference sequence). This CDR3 is 16 amino acids long. The CDR3 nucleotides are TGTGCCAGCAGTATCCTAGCGGGGGGCCCGAACAATGAGCAGTTCTTC. Translation gives CASSILAGGPNNEQFF.

This chain uses TRBV7-8 with TRBJ1-4, with TRBD1 matching over 8 bases. The V gene's germline CDR1 is SGHVS and CDR2 FQNEAQ. The V and J ends lost 5 bases and 10 bases, in that order; junction bases with no gene match: 12. The CDR3 totals 15 residues. The CDR3 reads CASSPIHGQGLKLFF. The DNA of the CDR3 is TGTGCCAGCAGCCCAATACACGGACAGGGCCTAAAACTGTTTTTT.

The rearrangement uses TRBV12-3 or TRBV12-4 and TRBJ1-1; D gene uncertain. The CDR3 covers 13 residues. V gave up 6 bases and J gave up 2 bases, with 10 bases separating them. The CDR3 DNA sequence: TGTGCCAGCAGGTCAGCAGCTAACACTGAAGCTTTCTTT. It specifies CASRSAANTEAFF.

In its sample, this clonotype was seen many times. For the CDR3, the DNA is TGTGCCAGCAGACCCATTAGGGACGGGGGGCATGGCTACACCTTC. The encoded protein is CASRPIRDGGHGYTF. The chain is built from TRBV11-2 and TRBJ1-2; the D gene is possibly TRBD1 (6 bases). The CDR3 consists of 15 residues. V lost 6 bases, J lost 6 bases, and 20 bases lay in between. CDR1 and CDR2 (germline): SGHAT, FQNNGV.

This clonotype was found many times. The CDR3 DNA is TGCAGTGCTGCCGAGATTACGGCACGCTACACCTTC. Residues: CSAAEITARYTF. The chain uses TRBV20-1 and TRBJ1-2; D uncertain. Germline CDR1 DFQATT, CDR2 SNEGSKA (reference sequence). The CDR3 is made up of 12 amino acids. V lost 5 bases and J 9 bases, leaving 16 bases between the germline ends.

In this sample, this clonotype turned up many times. The chain has TRBV20-1 and TRBJ1-1, with D perhaps TRBD1 (5 bases). V lost 3 bases and J lost 4, with 15 bases in between. Germline lookup yields CDR1 DFQATT and CDR2 SNEGSKA (reference sequence). CDR3 size: 14 residues. The CDR3 coding sequence is TGCAGTGCTAGTCTCCAGGGAAGGATCACTGAAGCTTTCTTT. Translated, it gives CSASLQGRITEAFF.

This clonotype was recorded at least ten times. The V call is TRBV20-1, the J call TRBJ2-5; the D gene is possibly TRBD2 (6 bases). Trimming took off 6 bases at V and 1 base at J, with 9 bases between the two ends. Germline lookup yields CDR1 DFQATT and CDR2 SNEGSKA (reference sequence). The CDR3 spans 12 residues. CDR3 sequence (DNA): TGCAGTGCCCGGGACTCCCAAGAGACCCAGTACTTC. The encoded protein is CSARDSQETQYF.

The rearrangement joins TRBV12-3 or TRBV12-4 to TRBJ2-5; TRBD2 agrees at 9 bases. The CDR3 has 15 amino acids. V shed 3 bases, J shed 2 bases, and the junction held 4 bases outside the gene matches. The CDR3 DNA follows: TGTGCCAGCAGTTTTAATCTAGCGGGGCAAGAGACCCAGTACTTC. This codes for CASSFNLAGQETQYF.

This clonotype was seen more than once but under ten times. The chain carries TRBV11-2 and TRBJ2-5, with unresolved D. The CDR3 loop spans 13 amino acids. The germline V gene has CDR1 SGHAT and CDR2 FQNNGV. V lost 2 bases and J 1 base, leaving 5 bases between the germline ends. CDR3 in DNA: TGTGCCAGCAGCTTATGGGTCCAAGAGACCCAGTACTTC. Residues: CASSLWVQETQYF.

This chain uses TRBV5-1 with TRBJ1-1; D remains ambiguous. The CDR3 extends over 14 amino acids. V was clipped by 5 bases and J by 7 bases, with 18 bases between them. CDR1 is SGHRS, CDR2 YFSETQ, per germline. Here the CDR3 DNA reads TGCGCCAGCAGTTATGTGGGCGCCTCCTTTGAAGCTTTCTTT. Protein product: CASSYVGASFEAFF.

This clonotype was seen only a few times. V is TRBV15 and J is TRBJ2-3, with a possible D match to TRBD2 (6 bases). V lost 5 bases, J lost 6 bases, and 24 bases lay in between. Germline loops: CDR1 LNHNV, CDR2 YYDKDF (reference sequence). The CDR3 totals 17 residues. CDR3 region: CATSGGRGASLWDTQYF. The CDR3 nucleotides read TGTGCCACCAGCGGCGGGCGCGGGGCCTCGCTATGGGATACGCAGTATTTT.

Only a few counts were recorded for this clonotype. The rearrangement links TRBV12-3 or TRBV12-4 to TRBJ2-7, with D perhaps being TRBD1 or TRBD2 (6 bases each). The V gene lost 5 bases and the J gene lost 3 bases, with 17 bases spanning the gap. The CDR3 loop spans 15 amino acids. In DNA, the CDR3 is TGTGCCAGCAGTCCCCCCTCGGGGGCGGGCTACGAGCAGTACTTC. As protein: CASSPPSGAGYEQYF.